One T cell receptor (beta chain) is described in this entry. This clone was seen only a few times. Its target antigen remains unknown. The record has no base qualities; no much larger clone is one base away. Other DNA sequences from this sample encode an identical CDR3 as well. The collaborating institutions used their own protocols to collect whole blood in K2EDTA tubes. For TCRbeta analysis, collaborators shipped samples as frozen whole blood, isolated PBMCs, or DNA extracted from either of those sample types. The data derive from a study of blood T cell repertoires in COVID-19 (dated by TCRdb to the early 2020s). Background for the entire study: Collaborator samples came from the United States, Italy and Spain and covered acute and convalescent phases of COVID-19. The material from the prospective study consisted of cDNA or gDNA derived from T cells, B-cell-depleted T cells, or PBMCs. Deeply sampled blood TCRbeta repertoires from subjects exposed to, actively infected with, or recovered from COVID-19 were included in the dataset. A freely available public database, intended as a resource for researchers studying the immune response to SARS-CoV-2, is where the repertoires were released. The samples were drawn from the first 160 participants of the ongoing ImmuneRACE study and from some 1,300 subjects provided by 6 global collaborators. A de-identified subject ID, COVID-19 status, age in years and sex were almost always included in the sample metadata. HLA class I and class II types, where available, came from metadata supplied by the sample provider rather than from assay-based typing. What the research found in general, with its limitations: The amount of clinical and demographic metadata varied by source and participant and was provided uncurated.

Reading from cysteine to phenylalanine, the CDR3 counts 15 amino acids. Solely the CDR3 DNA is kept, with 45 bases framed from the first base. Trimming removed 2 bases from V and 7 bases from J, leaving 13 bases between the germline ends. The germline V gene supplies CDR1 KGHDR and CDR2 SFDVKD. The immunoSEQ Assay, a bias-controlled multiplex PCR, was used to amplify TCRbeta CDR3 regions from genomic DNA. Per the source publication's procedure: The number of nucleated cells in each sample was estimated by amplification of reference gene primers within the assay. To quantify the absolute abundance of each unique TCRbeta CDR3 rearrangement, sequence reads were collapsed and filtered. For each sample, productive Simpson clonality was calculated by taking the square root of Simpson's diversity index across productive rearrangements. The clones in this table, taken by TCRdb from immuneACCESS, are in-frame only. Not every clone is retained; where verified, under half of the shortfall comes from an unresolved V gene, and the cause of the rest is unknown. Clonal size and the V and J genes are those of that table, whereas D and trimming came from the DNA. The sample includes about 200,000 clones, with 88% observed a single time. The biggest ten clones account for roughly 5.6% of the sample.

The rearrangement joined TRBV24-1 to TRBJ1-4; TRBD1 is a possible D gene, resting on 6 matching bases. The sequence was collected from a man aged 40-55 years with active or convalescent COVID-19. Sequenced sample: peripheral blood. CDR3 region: CATSDSGGAGEKLFF. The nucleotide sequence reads TGTGCCACCAGTGATTCGGGGGGCGCGGGTGAAAAACTGTTTTTT.